Below are 15 T cell receptor beta chains sequenced from a single sample in a study of CD8 T cells in Susac syndrome. An input of about 0.45 to 1 ug of RNA was subjected to reverse transcription using random hexamers. In TCRdb, the immunoSEQ multiplex PCR reads were re-called with MiXCR into one record per CDR3 protein. In the table there are 150,000 to 180,000 distinct CDR3 sequences, 85% to 95% of which are singletons. Sequencing input: CD4+ T cells from PBMCs. These receptors were taken from a human donor with Susac syndrome.

The J gene is TRBJ2-3, the V gene TRBV7-2, with D perhaps assigned TRBD1 or TRBD2 (5 bases each). Trimming removed 5 bases from V and 0 bases from J, with 12 bases in between. This CDR3 contains 15 residues. Germline V lookup: CDR1 SGHTA, CDR2 FQGNSA. DNA for the CDR3: TGTGCCAGCAGCGGCACGGGGCATAGCACAGATACGCAGTATTTT. This encodes CASSGTGHSTDTQYF.

This clonotype appeared once. The rearrangement uses TRBV20-1 and TRBJ2-5; D gene uncertain. Trimming removed 0 bases at V and 3 bases at J, with 14 bases between. This CDR3 comprises 15 residues. Germline V gene lookup returns CDR1 DFQATT and CDR2 SNEGSKA (reference sequence). Here the CDR3 DNA reads TGCAGTGCTAGAGATCTAATGGCTACAAAAGAGACCCAGTACTTC. Translation: CSARDLMATKETQYF.

This sequence joins TRBV29-1 and TRBJ1-1; tentative D call: TRBD1 (5 bases). Germline V gene data show CDR1 as SQVTM and CDR2 as ANQGSEA. The CDR3 has 12 residues. Trimming removed 7 bases from V and 1 base from J, with 10 bases in between. The CDR3 bases are TGCAGCGCTCGGGGACGGAACACTGAAGCTTTCTTT. Amino acid sequence: CSARGRNTEAFF. Filled out from reference TRBV29-1 and TRBJ1-1, the complete variable domain reads SAVISQKPSRDICQRGTSLTIQCQVDSQVTMMFWYRQQPGQSLTLIATANQGSEATYESGFVIDKFPISRPNLTFSTLTVSNMSPEDSSIYLCSARGRNTEAFFGQGTRLTVV.

The chain is built from TRBV15 and TRBJ2-7; D remains ambiguous. The CDR3 has 13 residues. The germline V gene encodes CDR1 LNHNV and CDR2 YYDKDF (reference sequence). Trimming took off 0 bases at V and 0 bases at J, with 3 bases between the two ends. CDR3: CATSRDHSYEQYF. DNA for the CDR3: TGTGCCACCAGCAGAGACCACTCCTACGAGCAGTACTTC.

The chain employs TRBV10-3 and TRBJ2-1; weak D call: TRBD1 (6 bases). The CDR3 consists of 16 residues. Germline V gene lookup returns CDR1 ENHRY and CDR2 SYGVKD. Trimming cost V 3 bases and J 1 base, with 13 bases left between them. The CDR3 loop is CAISDAQGRSYNEQFF. The CDR3 DNA is TGTGCCATCAGTGATGCACAGGGAAGGTCCTACAATGAGCAGTTCTTC.

CDR3 DNA sequence: TGTGCCAGCAGCTTAAACGGGGGAGAGACCCAGTACTTC. Translating gives CASSLNGGETQYF. The chain carries TRBV7-9 and TRBJ2-5; tentative D call: TRBD2 (6 bases). Germline V CDR1 and CDR2: SEHNR, FQNEAQ (reference sequence). V lost 2 bases and J lost 4, with 8 bases in between. This CDR3 has 13 amino acids.

Notes on this clonotype: Relative to the germline gene, one junction end is altered; a read error may explain this. The chain uses TRBV29-1 and TRBJ2-7; the D call may be TRBD1 or TRBD2 (6 bases each). The CDR3 spans 12 residues. The V gene's germline CDR1 is SQVTM and CDR2 ANQGSEA. Written as DNA, the CDR3 is TGCAGCGTAGAAGGAGGGGGTGGCGAGCAGTACTTC. Translating gives CSVEGGGGEQYF.

The V call is TRBV11-2, the J call TRBJ2-5; 10 bases match TRBD1. The CDR3 extends over 14 amino acids. Germline CDR1 reads SGHAT; CDR2 reads FQNNGV. V shed 4 bases, J shed 7 bases, and the junction held 6 bases outside the gene matches. The CDR3 DNA is TGTGCCAGCAGCTCGGACAGGGGGTATGGGACCCAGTACTTC. Translation: CASSSDRGYGTQYF.

This chain connects TRBV5-1 to TRBJ2-5; TRBD2 is a possible D gene (7 bases). Trimming took off 4 bases at V and 5 bases at J, with 15 bases between the two ends. In germline, CDR1 is SGHRS, CDR2 YFSETQ. The CDR3 runs to 14 residues. The CDR3 bases are TGCGCCAGCAGCCCCCGGGGGGCCTATGAGACCCAGTACTTC. Translated, it gives CASSPRGAYETQYF. Using reference TRBV5-1 and TRBJ2-5 for the parts outside the CDR3, the full variable domain is KAGVTQTPRYLIKTRGQQVTLSCSPISGHRSVSWYQQTPGQGLQFLFEYFSETQRNKGNFPGRFSGRQFSNSRSEMNVSTLELGDSALYLCASSPRGAYETQYFGPGTRLLVL.

J is TRBJ2-5 and V is TRBV24-1; TRBD2 aligns across 13 bases. The CDR3 has 15 residues. Trimming removed 12 bases from V and 4 bases from J; junction bases left unmatched: 10. Per the germline V gene, CDR1 is KGHDR and CDR2 is SFDVKD. The CDR3 reads CALRSLAGGRETQYF. CDR3 nucleotide sequence: TGTGCCCTCAGGTCACTAGCGGGGGGGCGAGAGACCCAGTACTTC.

The chain employs TRBV18 and TRBJ1-1, with D unclear. The CDR3 length is 13 residues. V lost 6 bases, J lost 1 base, and 9 bases lay in between. Germline CDR1 reads KGHSH; CDR2 reads LQKENI. The CDR3 is CASSIPGNTEAFF. As DNA, the CDR3 is TGTGCCAGCTCCATACCGGGGAACACTGAAGCTTTCTTT.

The chain recombines TRBV4-2 with TRBJ2-5, with 10 bases matching TRBD2. CDR3 length equals 16 residues. The trim removed 1 base at V and 3 bases at J, leaving 5 bases unmatched. Germline CDR1 LGHNA, CDR2 YNFKEQ. This CDR3 is CASSQVGLAGEETQYF. Here the CDR3 DNA reads TGTGCCAGCAGCCAAGTGGGTCTAGCGGGGGAAGAGACCCAGTACTTC.

The CDR3 sequence is CASRPDSLNTEAFF. The CDR3 DNA reads TGTGCCAGCAGACCGGACAGCCTGAACACTGAAGCTTTCTTT. The chain carries TRBV7-3 and TRBJ1-1; D possibly corresponds to TRBD1 (6 bases). Trimming cost V 6 bases and J 0 bases, with 11 bases left between them. Germline CDR1 reads SGHTA; CDR2 reads FQGTGA. CDR3 size: 14 residues.

The rearrangement links TRBV2 to TRBJ2-7; D ambiguous. The V end was cut by 7 bases, the J end by 4 bases, with 11 bases between. The CDR3 sequence is 12 residues long. Germline CDR1 reads SNHLY; CDR2 reads FYNNEI. The CDR3 bases are TGTGCCAGCAACGCTAGGAAATACGAGCAGTACTTC. This encodes CASNARKYEQYF. The whole variable domain, remainder taken from reference TRBV2 and TRBJ2-7, is EPEVTQTPSHQVTQMGQEVILRCVPISNHLYFYWYRQILGQKVEFLVSFYNNEISEKSEIFDDQFSVERPDGSNFTLKIRSTKLEDSAMYFCASNARKYEQYFGPGTRLTVT.

CDR3 nucleotide sequence: TGTGCCAGCTTAGGCCCGACAGCTAAAGCTTTCTTT. Translation: CASLGPTAKAFF. The V call is TRBV11-2, the J call TRBJ1-1; D is possibly TRBD1 (5 bases). Germline V gene data show CDR1 as SGHAT and CDR2 as FQNNGV. The CDR3 runs to 12 residues. The V and J ends lost 8 bases and 9 bases respectively, with 16 bases between them.